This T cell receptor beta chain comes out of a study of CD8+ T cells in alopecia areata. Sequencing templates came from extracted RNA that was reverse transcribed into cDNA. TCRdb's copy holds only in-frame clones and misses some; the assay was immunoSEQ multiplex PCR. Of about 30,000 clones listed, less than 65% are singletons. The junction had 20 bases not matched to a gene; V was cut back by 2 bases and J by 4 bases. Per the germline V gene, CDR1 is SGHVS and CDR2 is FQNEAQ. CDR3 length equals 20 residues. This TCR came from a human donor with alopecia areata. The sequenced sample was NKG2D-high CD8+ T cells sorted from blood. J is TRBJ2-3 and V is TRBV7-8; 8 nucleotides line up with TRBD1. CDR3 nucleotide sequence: TGTGCCAGCAGCTTAAGCCCGGACAGGGTTCGTCGGCCAGAGTCAGATACGCAGTATTTT. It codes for CASSLSPDRVRRPESDTQYF.